This is a list of T cell receptor beta chains from one sample in a study of somatic mutations in cytotoxic T cells in rheumatoid arthritis. Repertoires were generated with immunoSEQ multiplex PCR, while TCRdb's copy carries only in-frame clones and drops some. The table includes just over 15,000 clones, just under 75% detected once. Material: CD8+ T cells sorted from blood. These receptors were collected from an adult with rheumatoid arthritis. CDR3s include the opening cysteine and the closing phenylalanine or tryptophan. D genes are given only for firm matches. Size values are once, few and many counts, or a class for expanded clones, and some rows have none.

v_gene: TRBV11-1
d_gene: -
j_gene: TRBJ2-7
abundance: -
CDR3nt: TGTGCCAGCAGCTTAACACAGGGTAGGAACGAGCAGTACTTC
CDR3aa: CASSLTQGRNEQYF

v_gene: TRBV6-6
d_gene: -
j_gene: TRBJ1-5
abundance: -
CDR3nt: TGTGCCAGCAGTTACTCTCCTGCGGGGGATCAGCCCCAGCATTTT
CDR3aa: CASSYSPAGDQPQHF

v_gene: TRBV11-2
d_gene: -
j_gene: TRBJ2-7
abundance: -
CDR3nt: TGTGCCAGCAGCTTAGCGGGGACGAGAGCCTACGAGCAGTACTTC
CDR3aa: CASSLAGTRAYEQYF

v_gene: TRBV30
d_gene: -
j_gene: TRBJ2-7
abundance: -
CDR3nt: TGTGCCTGGAGTGTTGATTGGCTGAACTACGAGCAGTACTTC
CDR3aa: CAWSVDWLNYEQYF

v_gene: TRBV27
d_gene: -
j_gene: TRBJ1-5
abundance: -
CDR3nt: TGTGCCAGCAGTTTATTCGGGGGCGATCAGCCCCAGCATTTT
CDR3aa: CASSLFGGDQPQHF

v_gene: TRBV29-1
d_gene: TRBD2
j_gene: TRBJ2-7
abundance: -
CDR3nt: TGCAGCGCCACACTAGCGGGGTTAACCTACGAGCAGTACTTC
CDR3aa: CSATLAGLTYEQYF

v_gene: TRBV6-6
d_gene: -
j_gene: TRBJ2-7
abundance: few
CDR3nt: TGTGCCAGCAGTTACTCGAAAACAGCCTACGAGCAGTACTTC
CDR3aa: CASSYSKTAYEQYF

v_gene: TRBV12-5
d_gene: TRBD1
j_gene: TRBJ2-2
abundance: -
CDR3nt: TGTGCTAGTGGTTTGGGGACAGGTAACACCGGGGAGCTGTTTTTT
CDR3aa: CASGLGTGNTGELFF

v_gene: TRBV9
d_gene: -
j_gene: TRBJ2-1
abundance: few
CDR3nt: TGTGCCAGCAGCGTAGGGTACAATGAGCAGTTCTTC
CDR3aa: CASSVGYNEQFF

v_gene: TRBV20-1
d_gene: -
j_gene: TRBJ2-7
abundance: few
CDR3nt: TGCAGTGCTAGCCTCTCCTACGAGCAGTACTTC
CDR3aa: CSASLSYEQYF

v_gene: TRBV2
d_gene: TRBD2
j_gene: TRBJ2-5
abundance: -
CDR3nt: TGTGCCAGCAGTGGACTAGCGGGGGAGGTTCTCGAAGAGACCCAGTACTTC
CDR3aa: CASSGLAGEVLEETQYF

v_gene: TRBV27
d_gene: -
j_gene: TRBJ1-2
abundance: -
CDR3nt: TGTGCCAGCAGTTTATCGGCAGGGACAACGAGTGGCTACACCTTC
CDR3aa: CASSLSAGTTSGYTF

v_gene: TRBV21-1
d_gene: -
j_gene: TRBJ2-1
abundance: -
CDR3nt: TGTGCCAGCACCTCATGGGGCAGTTACAATGAGCAGTTCTTC
CDR3aa: CASTSWGSYNEQFF

v_gene: TRBV28
d_gene: TRBD1
j_gene: TRBJ1-4
abundance: once
CDR3nt: TGTGCCAGCAGTTTATGGACAGGGTTTCATGAAAAACTGTTTTTT
CDR3aa: CASSLWTGFHEKLFF

v_gene: TRBV18
d_gene: -
j_gene: TRBJ1-2
abundance: -
CDR3nt: TGTGCCAGCTCAACGCCTTACCCATTAGGGCTCGACTATGGCTACACCTTC
CDR3aa: CASSTPYPLGLDYGYTF

v_gene: TRBV2
d_gene: TRBD2
j_gene: TRBJ2-3
abundance: -
CDR3nt: TGTGCCAGCAGTTCTGGACTAGCGGGGGGCCCGCGACTTAGACCTAGCACAGATACGCAGTATTTT
CDR3aa: CASSSGLAGGPRLRPSTDTQYF

v_gene: TRBV4-1
d_gene: -
j_gene: TRBJ2-7
abundance: -
CDR3nt: TGCGCCAGCAGCCAAGTCGTAGTAAGGGGGAGCGAGCAGTACTTC
CDR3aa: CASSQVVVRGSEQYF

v_gene: TRBV11-2
d_gene: TRBD2
j_gene: TRBJ2-7
abundance: -
CDR3nt: TGTGCCAGCAGCTCCTCTAGCGGGGGCCTGGACGAGCAGTACTTC
CDR3aa: CASSSSSGGLDEQYF

v_gene: TRBV7-6
d_gene: -
j_gene: TRBJ2-7
abundance: few
CDR3nt: TGTGCCAGCAGTCTCGGACGGATCTACGAGCAGTACTTC
CDR3aa: CASSLGRIYEQYF

v_gene: TRBV27
d_gene: TRBD2
j_gene: TRBJ2-7
abundance: -
CDR3nt: TGTGCCAGCAGTTCTTACTGGACTAGCGGGAGGGGCACCTACGAGCAGTACTTC
CDR3aa: CASSSYWTSGRGTYEQYF

v_gene: TRBV6-1
d_gene: -
j_gene: TRBJ2-7
abundance: -
CDR3nt: TGTGCCAGCTCTCCAGGGATTACCTACGAGCAGTACTTC
CDR3aa: CASSPGITYEQYF

v_gene: TRBV5-6
d_gene: TRBD1
j_gene: TRBJ1-2
abundance: -
CDR3nt: TGTGCCAGCAGCTTGGCCGGGACAGGGACCTATGGCTACACCTTC
CDR3aa: CASSLAGTGTYGYTF

v_gene: TRBV27
d_gene: TRBD2
j_gene: TRBJ2-1
abundance: -
CDR3nt: TGTGCCAGCAGAGGCGGGGGTTCCTACAATGAGCAGTTCTTC
CDR3aa: CASRGGGSYNEQFF

v_gene: TRBV11-1
d_gene: -
j_gene: TRBJ1-5
abundance: few
CDR3nt: TGTGCCAGCAGCCCCATGGAGGATCAGCCCCAGCATTTT
CDR3aa: CASSPMEDQPQHF

v_gene: TRBV4-1
d_gene: TRBD1
j_gene: TRBJ1-1
abundance: few
CDR3nt: TGCGCCAGCAGCCAAAGCCCCTCGACAGGGTACACTGAAGCTTTCTTT
CDR3aa: CASSQSPSTGYTEAFF

v_gene: TRBV6-5
d_gene: -
j_gene: TRBJ2-3
abundance: -
CDR3nt: TGTGCCAGCAGTTACTCCCGGAGCACAGATACGCAGTATTTT
CDR3aa: CASSYSRSTDTQYF

v_gene: TRBV9
d_gene: -
j_gene: TRBJ1-2
abundance: few
CDR3nt: TGTGCCAGCAGCGTAGGGTCAGCAGGGACCTATGGCTACACCTTC
CDR3aa: CASSVGSAGTYGYTF

v_gene: TRBV6-1
d_gene: -
j_gene: TRBJ1-2
abundance: -
CDR3nt: TGTGCCAGCAGTGAGCTGGGGGGGTACTTCCCCCTGGCTAACTATGGCTACACCTTC
CDR3aa: CASSELGGYFPLANYGYTF

v_gene: TRBV11-2
d_gene: -
j_gene: TRBJ2-2
abundance: -
CDR3nt: TGTGCCAGCAGCCCGATTAGCGGGGAGCTGTTTTTT
CDR3aa: CASSPISGELFF

v_gene: TRBV27
d_gene: TRBD2
j_gene: TRBJ2-1
abundance: -
CDR3nt: TGTGCCAGCAGTCCGCCCACTAGCGGGGCTTGGCATGAGCAGTTCTTC
CDR3aa: CASSPPTSGAWHEQFF

v_gene: TRBV4-1
d_gene: -
j_gene: TRBJ2-7
abundance: -
CDR3nt: TGCGCCAGCAGCCCAGGACAGACCTACGAGCAGTACTTC
CDR3aa: CASSPGQTYEQYF

v_gene: TRBV13
d_gene: -
j_gene: TRBJ1-2
abundance: -
CDR3nt: TGTGCCAGCAGCTTACGGGGGGCGGCCTATGGCTACACCTTC
CDR3aa: CASSLRGAAYGYTF

v_gene: TRBV30
d_gene: -
j_gene: TRBJ2-1
abundance: -
CDR3nt: TGTGCCTGGTCTCCCGGCGGGGCGGGTGAGCAGTTCTTC
CDR3aa: CAWSPGGAGEQFF

v_gene: TRBV6-5
d_gene: -
j_gene: TRBJ2-1
abundance: -
CDR3nt: TGTGCCAGCAGTTACGGACTATCCTCCTACAATGAGCAGTTCTTC
CDR3aa: CASSYGLSSYNEQFF

v_gene: TRBV18
d_gene: -
j_gene: TRBJ2-1
abundance: few
CDR3nt: TGTGCCAGCTCACCACAGACGGTAGATGAGCAGTTCTTC
CDR3aa: CASSPQTVDEQFF

v_gene: TRBV4-1
d_gene: -
j_gene: TRBJ2-7
abundance: -
CDR3nt: TGCGCCAGCAGCCAAGTTGGGCAGGACTGGGCCTACGAGCAGTACTTC
CDR3aa: CASSQVGQDWAYEQYF